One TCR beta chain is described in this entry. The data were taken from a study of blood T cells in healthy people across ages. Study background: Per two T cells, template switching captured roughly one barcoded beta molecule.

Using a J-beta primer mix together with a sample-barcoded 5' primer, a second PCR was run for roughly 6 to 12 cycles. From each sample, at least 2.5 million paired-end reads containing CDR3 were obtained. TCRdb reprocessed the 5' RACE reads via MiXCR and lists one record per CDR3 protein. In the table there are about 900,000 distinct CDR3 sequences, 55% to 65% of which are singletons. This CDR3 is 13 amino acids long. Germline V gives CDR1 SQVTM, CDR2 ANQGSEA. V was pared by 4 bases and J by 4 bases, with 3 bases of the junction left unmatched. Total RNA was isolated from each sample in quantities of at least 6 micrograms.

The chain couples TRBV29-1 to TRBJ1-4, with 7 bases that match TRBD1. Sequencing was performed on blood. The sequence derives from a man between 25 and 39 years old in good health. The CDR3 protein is CSVGQGDNEKLFF. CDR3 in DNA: TGCAGCGTTGGACAGGGCGATAATGAAAAACTGTTTTTT.